This TCR beta chain came from a study of hypomethylating agent response in myelodysplastic syndrome. With respect to this clone: Its antigen is currently unknown.

Study observations and caveats: No significant post-treatment change in richness, rarefaction diversity or clonality, across all patients or response groups.

The CDR3 loop spans 16 amino acids. V lost 5 bases, J lost 4 bases, and 17 bases lay in between. The V gene's germline CDR1 is SGHDN and CDR2 FVKESK. Here immunoSEQ multiplex PCR was the method, and the copy in TCRdb shows in-frame clones only, minus some. The table shows 3,000 to 4,000 clones, with about 76% occurring only once. This receptor was taken from a human donor with myelodysplastic syndrome. The sample in question was bone marrow, obtained before or after starting hypomethylating agent treatment for myelodysplastic syndrome (not recorded which). The chain links TRBV14 to TRBJ2-2, with D possibly TRBD2 on 6 matching bases. CDR3 sequence reads: CASSGVAGLATGELFF. CDR3 DNA: TGTGCCAGCAGCGGAGTTGCGGGGTTAGCCACCGGGGAGCTGTTTTTT.